One sample yielded the 9 T cell receptor beta chains listed below, sequenced in a study of cytomegalovirus exposure and HLA in healthy donors. PCR used 60 Vbeta primers and 13 Jbeta primers. Method: immunoSEQ multiplex PCR; TCRdb's copy keeps in-frame clones and lacks some. The profile shows about 90,000 clones, about 69% of them singletons. The source material was PBMCs. These receptors all come from a woman between 18 and 30 years old in good health and CMV-seropositive.

The V gene is TRBV5-8, the J gene TRBJ2-4; no definite D call. The CDR3 is 15 amino acids. The germline V gene encodes CDR1 SGHTS and CDR2 YDEGEE. V was trimmed by 2 bases and J by 0 bases, leaving 9 bases between them. The CDR3 reads CASSFRTEAKNIQYF. Written as DNA, the CDR3 is TGTGCCAGCAGCTTCCGTACAGAAGCCAAAAACATTCAGTACTTC.

The rearrangement uses TRBV9 and TRBJ2-3, with 9 bases that match TRBD2. This CDR3 has 16 amino acids. CDR1 and CDR2 (germline): SGDLS, YYNGEE. V dropped 1 base and J dropped 5; count of bases not matched to a gene: 8. CDR3 residues: CASSVRAAGGGDTQYF. CDR3 nucleotides: TGTGCCAGCAGCGTAAGGGCGGCGGGAGGGGGAGATACGCAGTATTTT.

The chain links TRBV6-6 to TRBJ2-1; 9 bases match TRBD2. V was clipped by 4 bases and J by 7 bases; unmatched bases: 8. Germline CDR1 reads MNHNY; CDR2 reads SVGAGI (reference sequence). The CDR3 sequence is 15 residues long. The CDR3 coding sequence is TGTGCCAGCAGTTCCCCAGCGGGGGGTGGGAATGAGCAGTTCTTC. The encoded protein is CASSSPAGGGNEQFF.

CDR3 sequence (DNA): TGTGCCAGCAGTCCGGGGACAGTCGAGTACTTC. Protein product: CASSPGTVEYF. The chain is built from TRBV27 and TRBJ2-7, with 7 bases aligning to TRBD1. Germline loops: CDR1 MNHEY, CDR2 SMNVEV (reference sequence). This CDR3 region has 11 residues. After removal of 5 bases from V and 11 bases from J, the junction contained 6 bases not matched to a gene.

CDR3 amino acids: CASSPGAGEAFF. The CDR3 nucleotides are TGTGCCAGCAGCCCAGGGGCAGGTGAAGCTTTCTTT. V and J are TRBV7-6 and TRBJ1-1, with D possibly TRBD1 on 6 matching bases. Between the trimmed V and J ends, which lost 5 bases and 7 bases, there was a span of 11 bases. The CDR3 extends over 12 amino acids. CDR1 is SGHVS, CDR2 FNYEAQ, per germline.

This clone was seen more than once but under ten times. The chain links TRBV25-1 to TRBJ2-2, with 7 bases matching TRBD1. The V segment lost 3 bases and the J segment 1 base; nucleotides outside the gene matches: 5. Looked up from germline, CDR1 is MGHDK and CDR2 is SYGVNS. This CDR3 spans 16 amino acids. CDR3 sequence (DNA): TGTGCCAGCAGTGACCCACAGGGGAGGAACACCGGGGAGCTGTTTTTT. It translates to CASSDPQGRNTGELFF.

This clone was recorded only once. This chain connects TRBV4-1 to TRBJ1-5; D gene uncertain. From germline, CDR1 is MGHRA and CDR2 YSYEKL. V was cut by 4 bases and J by 0 bases, with 7 bases left in between. The CDR3 length is 14 residues. CDR3 bases: TGCGCCAGCAGCCCAATAGATAGCAATCAGCCCCAGCATTTT. The encoded protein is CASSPIDSNQPQHF.

The chain links TRBV28 to TRBJ1-2; no reliable D call. Germline V gene lookup returns CDR1 MDHEN and CDR2 SYDVKM. V gave up 6 bases and J gave up 4 bases, with 21 bases separating them. The CDR3 length is 16 residues. DNA for the CDR3: TGTGCCAGCAGCTCTCAAGCGGGGAGGGAGGGCTATGGCTACACCTTC. It specifies CASSSQAGREGYGYTF.

This chain links TRBV6-6 with TRBJ1-1, with 9 nucleotides matching TRBD1. The V gene's germline CDR1 is MNHNY and CDR2 SVGAGI (reference sequence). This CDR3 contains 13 residues. V trimming: 8 bases; J trimming: 4 bases; junction bases outside the gene matches: 5. The CDR3 nucleotides read TGTGCCAGCCTAGGGACAGGGCGCACTGAAGCTTTCTTT. Translation gives CASLGTGRTEAFF.